The 19 T cell receptor beta chains below come from one sample, sequenced in a study of cytomegalovirus exposure and HLA in healthy donors. Researchers ran the PCR with 60 Vbeta and 13 Jbeta primers. This table comes from immunoSEQ multiplex PCR, and its TCRdb copy is limited to in-frame clones, with some not included. The repertoire holds about 140,000 clones, with about 76% as singletons. Specimen: PBMCs. Source of these receptors: a female donor in good health and CMV-seronegative.

This chain links TRBV2 with TRBJ1-5, with D unresolved. V lost 8 bases, J lost 3 bases, and 11 bases lay in between. The CDR3 has 13 amino acids. Germline CDR1 is SNHLY and CDR2 is FYNNEI. The CDR3 region is CASGGNVNQPQHF. The CDR3 DNA follows: TGTGCCAGCGGAGGAAATGTCAATCAGCCCCAGCATTTT.

The CDR3, as DNA: TGTGCCAGCAGCCGAGGGCCGACGGCCATATATTTT. Amino acid sequence: CASSRGPTAIYF. The rearrangement uses TRBV14 and TRBJ1-3, with D unresolved. The CDR3 runs to 12 residues. The germline gives CDR1 SGHDN, CDR2 FVKESK. Trimming pared 4 bases from V and 11 bases from J, leaving 12 bases between.

This chain joins TRBV6-6 and TRBJ1-4; no clear D. CDR1 MNHNY and CDR2 SVGAGI come from the germline V gene (reference sequence). Trimming removed 8 bases at V and 0 bases at J, with 7 bases between. This CDR3 has 13 amino acids. CDR3 sequence: CASGRTTNEKLFF. CDR3 coding DNA: TGTGCCAGCGGGAGAACAACTAATGAAAAACTGTTTTTT.

The chain employs TRBV7-2 and TRBJ2-5; TRBD2 aligns across 7 bases. The germline V gene has CDR1 SGHTA and CDR2 FQGNSA. V lost 2 bases, J lost 5 bases, and 5 bases stayed unmatched. The length of the CDR3 is 14 residues. CDR3 sequence (DNA): TGTGCCAGCAGCTTAATGGGACTACAGGAGACCCAGTACTTC. It codes for CASSLMGLQETQYF.

The V gene is TRBV18, the J gene TRBJ2-1; no firm D call. V was pared by 6 bases and J by 6 bases, with 12 bases between. Per the germline V gene, CDR1 is KGHSH and CDR2 is LQKENI. The CDR3 length is 13 residues. Here the CDR3 DNA reads TGTGCCAGCTCCCAAGCTCCCGGCAATGAGCAGTTCTTC. It is translated as CASSQAPGNEQFF.

This clone was observed once. The chain recombines TRBV11-3 with TRBJ1-1; D possibly corresponds to TRBD1 (6 bases). Germline V gene lookup returns CDR1 SGHNT and CDR2 YENEEA. The ends were cut back, 5 bases at V and 1 base at J, with 14 bases in the middle. This CDR3 is 15 amino acids long. CDR3 nucleotide sequence: TGTGCCAGCAGCACCCGACAGGTCGAGAACACTGAAGCTTTCTTT. Residues: CASSTRQVENTEAFF.

This clone showed up many times. This chain joins TRBV7-8 and TRBJ2-7; D may be TRBD2 (5 bases). From germline, CDR1 is SGHVS and CDR2 FQNEAQ. The ends were cut back, 5 bases at V and 1 base at J, with 12 bases in the middle. The CDR3 extends over 14 amino acids. The CDR3 spells CASSPARRSYEQYF. Here the CDR3 DNA reads TGTGCCAGCAGCCCGGCCAGGAGGTCCTACGAGCAGTACTTC.

This rearrangement joins TRBV30 to TRBJ2-7; 8 bases match TRBD1. CDR1 is GTSNPN and CDR2 is SVGIG in the germline V gene (reference sequence). This CDR3 spans 12 amino acids. V was pared by 5 bases and J by 4 bases, with 4 bases of the junction left unmatched. The CDR3 region has the DNA TGTGCCTGGCAGGGACAGGCGTACGAGCAGTACTTC. Its protein product is CAWQGQAYEQYF.

The gene calls are TRBV4-1 and TRBJ2-7; TRBD2 matches 11 bases. The V and J ends lost 3 bases and 4 bases, in that order; junction bases with no gene match: 8. The CDR3 totals 16 residues. Germline values: CDR1 MGHRA, CDR2 YSYEKL. This CDR3 reads CASSHVETSGGYEQYF. The CDR3 DNA sequence: TGCGCCAGCAGCCACGTCGAAACTAGCGGGGGTTACGAGCAGTACTTC.

The genes are TRBV6-6 and TRBJ1-5, with 8 bases lining up with TRBD1. Germline CDR1 MNHNY, CDR2 SVGAGI (reference sequence). The ends lost 0 bases at V and 5 bases at J; junction bases unmatched: 0. The CDR3 sequence is 14 residues long. The CDR3 is CASSYSQGDQPQHF. CDR3 DNA sequence: TGTGCCAGCAGTTACTCACAGGGGGATCAGCCCCAGCATTTT.

This sequence joins TRBV27 and TRBJ2-5, with 7 bases lining up with TRBD1. With V trimmed by 6 bases and J by 5 bases, 9 bases remained unmatched. From germline, CDR1 is MNHEY and CDR2 SMNVEV (reference sequence). The CDR3 has 14 residues. CDR3 in DNA: TGTGCCAGCAGGTCCTCGACAGGGTTGGAGACCCAGTACTTC. Translation gives CASRSSTGLETQYF.

The chain is built from TRBV27 and TRBJ1-2, with TRBD1 identical over 11 bases. Germline V gene lookup returns CDR1 MNHEY and CDR2 SMNVEV (reference sequence). V trimming: 5 bases; J trimming: 2 bases; junction bases outside the gene matches: 1. The CDR3 consists of 14 residues. CDR3 residues: CASSRTGGNYGYTF. The CDR3 DNA reads as TGTGCCAGCAGTCGGACAGGGGGCAACTATGGCTACACCTTC.

V gene TRBV4-1 combines with J gene TRBJ2-7; D unclear. This CDR3 contains 14 residues. V was cut by 1 base and J by 3 bases, with 10 bases left in between. Germline lookup yields CDR1 MGHRA and CDR2 YSYEKL. The CDR3 region has the DNA TGCGCCAGCAGCCAAGGGCGACACGGCTACGAGCAGTACTTC. It codes for CASSQGRHGYEQYF.

The chain uses TRBV11-3 and TRBJ2-7; D is unresolved. The CDR3 spans 13 residues. V was clipped by 1 base and J by 5 bases, with 9 bases between them. Germline V gene sequence: CDR1 SGHNT, CDR2 YENEEA. The CDR3 loop reads CASSLGLVHEQYF. In DNA form, the CDR3 reads TGTGCCAGCAGCTTAGGGCTAGTCCACGAGCAGTACTTC.

The gene calls are TRBV5-8 and TRBJ1-1; D is possibly TRBD1 (6 bases). Germline loops: CDR1 SGHTS, CDR2 YDEGEE. Trimming took off 0 bases at V and 3 bases at J, with 12 bases between the two ends. The CDR3 extends over 15 amino acids. CDR3 DNA: TGTGCCAGCAGCTTGGTCGGGACAATATACACTGAAGCTTTCTTT. This gives the protein CASSLVGTIYTEAFF.

The rearrangement joins TRBV19 to TRBJ1-4, with TRBD1 matching 8 bases. CDR1 and CDR2 from the germline V gene are LNHDA and SQIVND (reference sequence). Unmatched junction bases numbered 6, after V lost 5 bases and J lost 10 bases. The CDR3 is 13 amino acids. CDR3 bases: TGTGCCAGTAGTCGGCAGGGGGCGGGAAAACTGTTTTTT. Translation gives CASSRQGAGKLFF.

This chain connects TRBV21-1 to TRBJ1-4; the D call of TRBD1 is as the table states it, not checked on the DNA. TRBV21-1 is flagged as a pseudogene. The CDR3 spans 15 residues. The CDR3 sequence is CASSKSRTGVEKLFF. The CDR3 DNA reads TGTGCCAGCAGCAAATCTAGGACAGGGGTCGAAAAACTGTTTTTT.

This clone was detected only a few times. The CDR3 DNA follows: TGCAGCGTGGTATTGGGACAGGGAGGAGAGACCCAGTACTTC. This translates into CSVVLGQGGETQYF. V and J are TRBV29-1 and TRBJ2-5; 9 bases agree with TRBD1. This CDR3 region has 14 residues. Unmatched junction bases numbered 9, after V lost 6 bases and J lost 4 bases. Looked up from germline, CDR1 is SQVTM and CDR2 is ANQGSEA.

V usage is TRBV7-6 and J usage is TRBJ1-1; 9 nucleotides match TRBD1. From germline, CDR1 is SGHVS and CDR2 FNYEAQ. J gave up 5 bases and V 5 bases, and 6 bases lay outside the gene matches. The CDR3 is 14 amino acids. The chain's CDR3 is CASSIQGARTEAFF. The CDR3 DNA reads as TGTGCCAGCAGCATACAGGGGGCACGGACTGAAGCTTTCTTT.